What follows are 3 T cell receptor beta chains derived from one specimen sequenced in a study of blood T cell repertoires in COVID-19. Data came from immunoSEQ multiplex PCR; TCRdb stores just in-frame clones and leaves some out. The sample contains about 64,000 clones, approximately 91% of which appear only once. The sequenced sample was peripheral blood. The receptors were gathered from a man between 65 and 85 years old with acute or convalescent COVID-19.

The chain links TRBV10-3 to TRBJ1-1, with TRBD1 as a possible D gene (6 bases). This CDR3 contains 15 residues. Germline CDR1 reads ENHRY; CDR2 reads SYGVKD. Trimming took off 0 bases at V and 5 bases at J, with 13 bases between the two ends. CDR3: CAISESGGARTEAFF. In nucleotides, the CDR3 is TGTGCCATCAGTGAGTCTGGGGGGGCGCGGACTGAAGCTTTCTTT.

As regards this clone: Other nucleotide sequences in the sample specify the same CDR3. The rearrangement links TRBV12-3 or TRBV12-4 to TRBJ2-2; D gene uncertain. The CDR3 contains 12 residues. With 3 bases removed from V and 6 bases from J, the gap between germline ends came to 5 bases. The CDR3 DNA is TGTGCCAGCAGTTTCTTCCCCGGGGAGCTGTTTTTT. Amino acid sequence: CASSFFPGELFF.

The V call is TRBV19, the J call TRBJ1-1; D remains ambiguous. Germline CDR1 and CDR2: LNHDA and SQIVND (reference sequence). The CDR3 extends over 13 amino acids. With 0 bases removed from V and 5 bases from J, the gap between germline ends came to 7 bases. The CDR3 nucleotides are TGTGCCAGTAGTATAGATCGCGGGACTGAAGCTTTCTTT. Its protein is CASSIDRGTEAFF.